This T cell receptor (beta chain) was captured by sequencing in a study of early T cells in non-severe SARS-CoV-2 infection. On the study more broadly: Unsorted whole blood bulk RNA was sequenced, with unpaired chains.

The library protocol tagged individual cDNA molecules with unique molecular identifiers. TCRdb re-called the 5' RACE reads through MiXCR, storing one row per CDR3 protein. The sample holds more than 25,000 distinct CDR3 sequences, about 4.2% seen once. In its sample, this clonotype was seen many times. The target antigen is unknown. The CDR3 is 14 amino acids. The germline V and J ends were trimmed by 6 bases and 4 bases, with 15 bases remaining between them. The germline V gene encodes CDR1 SNHLY and CDR2 FYNNEI. Broader study findings: Reliance on VDJdb matching favored anti-spike CD8 responses; private and CD4 specificities were missed.

V usage is TRBV2 and J usage is TRBJ1-2; tentatively, D is TRBD1 (5 bases). Sequencing used whole blood. The origin of this receptor is an adult who was a healthcare worker with PCR-confirmed SARS-CoV-2 infection or an uninfected control (not recorded which). The CDR3 region is CASSDSLTVYGYTF. The CDR3, as DNA: TGTGCCAGCAGCGATTCTCTGACAGTCTATGGCTACACCTTC.